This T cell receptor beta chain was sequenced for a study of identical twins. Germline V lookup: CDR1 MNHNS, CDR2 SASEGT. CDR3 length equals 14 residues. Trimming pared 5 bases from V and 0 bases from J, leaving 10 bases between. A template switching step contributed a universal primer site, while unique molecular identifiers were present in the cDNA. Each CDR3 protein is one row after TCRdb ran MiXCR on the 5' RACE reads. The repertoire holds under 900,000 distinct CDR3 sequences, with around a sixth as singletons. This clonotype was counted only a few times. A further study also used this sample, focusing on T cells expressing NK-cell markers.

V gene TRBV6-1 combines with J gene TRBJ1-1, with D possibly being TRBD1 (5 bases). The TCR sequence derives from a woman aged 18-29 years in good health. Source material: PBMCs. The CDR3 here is CASSTTVMNTEAFF. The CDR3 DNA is TGTGCCAGCAGTACGACAGTTATGAACACTGAAGCTTTCTTT.